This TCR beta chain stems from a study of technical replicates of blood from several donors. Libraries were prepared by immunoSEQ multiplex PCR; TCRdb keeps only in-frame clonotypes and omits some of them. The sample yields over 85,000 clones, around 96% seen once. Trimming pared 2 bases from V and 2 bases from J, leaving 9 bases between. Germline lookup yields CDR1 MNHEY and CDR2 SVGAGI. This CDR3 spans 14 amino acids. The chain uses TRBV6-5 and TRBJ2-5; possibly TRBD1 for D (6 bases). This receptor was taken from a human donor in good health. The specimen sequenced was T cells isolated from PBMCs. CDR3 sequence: CASSYDRRQETQYF. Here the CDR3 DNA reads TGTGCCAGCAGTTACGACAGGAGGCAAGAGACCCAGTACTTC.